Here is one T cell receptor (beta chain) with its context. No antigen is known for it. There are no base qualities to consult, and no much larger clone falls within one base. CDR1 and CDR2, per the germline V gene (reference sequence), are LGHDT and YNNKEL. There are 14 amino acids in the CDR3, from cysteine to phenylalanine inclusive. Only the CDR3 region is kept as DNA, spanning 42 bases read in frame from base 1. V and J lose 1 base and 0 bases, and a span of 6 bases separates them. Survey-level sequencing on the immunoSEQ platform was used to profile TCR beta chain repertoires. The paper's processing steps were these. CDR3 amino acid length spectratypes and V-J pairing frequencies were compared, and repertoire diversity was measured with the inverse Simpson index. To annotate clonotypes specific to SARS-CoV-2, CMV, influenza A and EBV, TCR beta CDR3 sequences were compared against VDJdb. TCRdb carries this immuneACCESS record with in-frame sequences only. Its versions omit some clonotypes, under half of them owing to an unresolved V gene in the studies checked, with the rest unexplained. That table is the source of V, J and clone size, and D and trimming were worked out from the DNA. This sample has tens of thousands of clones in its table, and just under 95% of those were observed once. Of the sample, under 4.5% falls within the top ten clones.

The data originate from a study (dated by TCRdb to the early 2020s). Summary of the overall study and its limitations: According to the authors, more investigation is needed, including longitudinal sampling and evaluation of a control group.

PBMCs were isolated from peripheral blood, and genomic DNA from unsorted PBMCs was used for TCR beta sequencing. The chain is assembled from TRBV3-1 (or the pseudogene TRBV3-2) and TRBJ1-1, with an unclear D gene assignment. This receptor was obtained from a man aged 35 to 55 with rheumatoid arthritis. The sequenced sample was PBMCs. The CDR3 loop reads CASSQGGLNTEAFF. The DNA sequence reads TGTGCCAGCAGCCAAGGAGGGTTGAACACTGAAGCTTTCTTT.